One and the same sample provided the 18 T cell receptor beta chains below, sequenced in a study of cytomegalovirus exposure and HLA in healthy donors. 60 Vbeta and 13 Jbeta primers were used in PCR. Profiling relied on immunoSEQ multiplex PCR, and the TCRdb table lists in-frame clones only, not all of them. The sample shows 99,000 or so clones, 83% of them seen only once. Sequencing input: PBMCs. The receptors were gathered from a man aged 18 to 29 in good health and CMV-seronegative.

V usage is TRBV7-2 and J usage is TRBJ2-1; no clear D. Germline CDR1 SGHTA, CDR2 FQGNSA. The CDR3 runs 13 residues. Trimming shortened V by 4 bases and J by 5 bases, and 9 bases separated the two germline ends. The CDR3 coding sequence is TGTGCCAGCAGCTCTACTCGCGACAATGAGCAGTTCTTC. Amino acids: CASSSTRDNEQFF.

This sequence joins TRBV29-1 and TRBJ2-1; no clear D. The CDR3 is 10 residues long. Germline CDR1 is SQVTM and CDR2 is ANQGSEA. V dropped 7 bases and J dropped 2 bases, with 3 bases sitting between them. The CDR3 region has the DNA TGCAGCGCCACCTACAATGAGCAGTTCTTC. Its translation: CSATYNEQFF.

V is TRBV7-9 and J is TRBJ2-5; D might be TRBD2 (6 bases). The closer fit of TRBJ2-7 to the DNA end suggests the J call may be wrong. CDR1 SEHNR and CDR2 FQNEAQ come from the germline V gene (reference sequence). The CDR3 extends over 12 amino acids. The CDR3 coding sequence is TGTGCCAGCGCCCTTGGGGGGAACGAGCAGTACTTC. Its translation is CASALGGNEQYF.

The V gene is TRBV18, the J gene TRBJ2-7; 7 bases map to TRBD2. V shed 2 bases, J shed 0 bases, and the junction held 4 bases outside the gene matches. Germline lookup yields CDR1 KGHSH and CDR2 LQKENI. The CDR3 sequence is 15 residues long. This CDR3 is CASSPTSDNSYEQYF. DNA for the CDR3: TGTGCCAGCTCACCAACTAGCGACAACTCCTACGAGCAGTACTTC.

V and J are TRBV6-5 and TRBJ1-1; tentative D call: TRBD1 (5 bases). V shed 2 bases and J shed 1 base, with 8 bases lying between them. The germline gives CDR1 MNHEY, CDR2 SVGAGI. The CDR3 runs to 14 residues. The CDR3 DNA is TGTGCCAGCAGTTACCAGGGTGCGAACACTGAAGCTTTCTTT. This codes for CASSYQGANTEAFF.

This chain links TRBV9 with TRBJ2-7; the match to TRBD1 covers 8 bases. Germline V gives CDR1 SGDLS, CDR2 YYNGEE. The CDR3 has 15 residues. The V and J ends lost 3 bases and 6 bases, in that order; junction bases with no gene match: 11. CDR3 loop: CASSASQGVHGEQYF. CDR3 bases: TGTGCCAGCAGCGCCTCACAGGGGGTCCATGGCGAGCAGTACTTC.

The J gene is TRBJ2-7, the V gene TRBV19; maybe TRBD2 (5 bases). Germline V gene sequence: CDR1 LNHDA, CDR2 SQIVND (reference sequence). The CDR3 totals 14 residues. V shed 3 bases and J shed 3 bases, with 12 bases lying between them. This chain's CDR3 is CASSMYPGDYEQYF. CDR3 nucleotide sequence: TGTGCCAGTAGTATGTATCCCGGGGACTACGAGCAGTACTTC. Complete variable domain (other parts from reference TRBV19 and TRBJ2-7): DGGITQSPKYLFRKEGQNVTLSCEQNLNHDAMYWYRQDPGQGLRLIYYSQIVNDFQKGDIAEGYSVSREKKESFPLTVTSAQKNPTAFYLCASSMYPGDYEQYFGPGTRLTVT.

The chain recombines TRBV6-1 with TRBJ1-2, with D possibly TRBD1 on 5 matching bases. The CDR3 loop spans 16 amino acids. Trimming removed 0 bases at V and 0 bases at J, with 11 bases between. Germline V gene lookup returns CDR1 MNHNS and CDR2 SASEGT. CDR3 amino acids: CASSEALQVPNYGYTF. DNA of the CDR3: TGTGCCAGCAGTGAAGCGCTACAGGTCCCTAACTATGGCTACACCTTC.

This rearrangement joins TRBV6-5 to TRBJ1-2; tentative D call: TRBD1 (5 bases). CDR1 MNHEY and CDR2 SVGAGI come from the germline V gene. CDR3 length: 14 amino acids. V dropped 2 bases and J dropped 5 bases, with 12 bases sitting between them. The CDR3 DNA reads as TGTGCCAGCAGTTACGCCTTGGGGCTTTATGGCTACACCTTC. Its protein is CASSYALGLYGYTF.

The chain recombines TRBV5-6 with TRBJ1-2; possibly TRBD1 for D (6 bases). Germline CDR1 is SGHDT and CDR2 is YYEEEE. Trimming stripped 4 bases from V and 2 bases from J, with 15 bases between. CDR3 size: 15 residues. The CDR3 loop is CASSHFWTENYGYTF. The CDR3 nucleotides read TGTGCCAGCAGCCATTTTTGGACAGAAAACTATGGCTACACCTTC.

The gene calls are TRBV6-5 and TRBJ2-2; D may be TRBD1 (5 bases). This CDR3 contains 14 residues. The germline V gene has CDR1 MNHEY and CDR2 SVGAGI. Trimming cost V 2 bases and J 2 bases, with 6 bases left between them. The CDR3 DNA reads as TGTGCCAGCAGTTACGACAGAAACACCGGGGAGCTGTTTTTT. Protein product: CASSYDRNTGELFF.

The chain recombines TRBV4-3 with TRBJ1-1; D unresolved. Germline V gene lookup returns CDR1 LGHNA and CDR2 YSLEER. The V end lost 1 base, the J end lost 3 bases, and 12 bases lay between the germline ends. The CDR3 spans 15 residues. The CDR3 sequence: CASSQGRRWYTEAFF. Here the CDR3 DNA reads TGCGCCAGCAGCCAAGGAAGGAGGTGGTACACTGAAGCTTTCTTT.

The V call is TRBV4-2, the J call TRBJ1-5; 7 positions match TRBD1. The CDR3 runs to 16 residues. Per germline, CDR1 LGHNA and CDR2 YNFKEQ. The trim removed 3 bases at V and 3 bases at J, leaving 8 bases unmatched. As DNA, the CDR3 is TGTGCCAGCAGCCAGGGGTTGGGACAGAACAATCAGCCCCAGCATTTT. It encodes CASSQGLGQNNQPQHF.

This rearrangement joins TRBV19 to TRBJ2-3; 8 bases are shared with TRBD2. Germline-derived CDR1 and CDR2 are LNHDA and SQIVND (reference sequence). The CDR3 has 13 residues. CDR3 nucleotide sequence: TGTGCTTGCGCGGCTAGCGGGACAGATACGCAGTATTTT. Amino acid sequence: CACAASGTDTQYF.

The chain links TRBV19 to TRBJ1-4; TRBD1 aligns across 7 bases. Germline V gives CDR1 LNHDA, CDR2 SQIVND (reference sequence). The V segment lost 1 base and the J segment 9 bases; nucleotides outside the gene matches: 5. The CDR3 spans 14 residues. The CDR3 nucleotides read TGTGCCAGTAGTATAGGAACAGGGGTACAAAAACTGTTTTTT. Translating gives CASSIGTGVQKLFF. The complete variable domain, with remaining parts taken from reference TRBV19 and TRBJ1-4, reads DGGITQSPKYLFRKEGQNVTLSCEQNLNHDAMYWYRQDPGQGLRLIYYSQIVNDFQKGDIAEGYSVSREKKESFPLTVTSAQKNPTAFYLCASSIGTGVQKLFFGSGTQLSVL.

This clone was found once. The genes are TRBV19 and TRBJ1-1, with TRBD1 as a possible D gene (6 bases). V lost 1 base, J lost 7 bases, and 16 bases lay in between. This CDR3 has 15 residues. Germline V gene data show CDR1 as LNHDA and CDR2 as SQIVND (reference sequence). In DNA form, the CDR3 reads TGTGCCAGTAGTATAGGAGCCGCGGGGGCCGATGAAGCTTTCTTT. This encodes CASSIGAAGADEAFF.

This clone was counted ten times or more. The chain uses TRBV6-1 and TRBJ1-3, with D perhaps TRBD1 (5 bases). Per the germline V gene, CDR1 is MNHNS and CDR2 is SASEGT. The ends were cut back, 4 bases at V and 3 bases at J, with 10 bases in the middle. The CDR3 is 14 amino acids. The CDR3 region is CASSAQGSGNTIYF. As DNA, the CDR3 is TGTGCCAGCAGTGCTCAGGGTAGTGGAAACACCATATATTTT.

This clone was picked up one time. The rearrangement joins TRBV7-9 to TRBJ1-3; a possible D gene is TRBD1 (5 bases). Trimming removed 7 bases from V and 0 bases from J, with 13 bases in between. Germline-derived CDR1 and CDR2 are SEHNR and FQNEAQ (reference sequence). This CDR3 has 15 residues. The CDR3 reads CASNPGGISGNTIYF. The DNA of the CDR3 is TGTGCCAGCAACCCTGGGGGGATCTCTGGAAACACCATATATTTT.